This T cell receptor (beta chain) was found in a study of Graves' ophthalmopathy and Graves' hyperthyroidism listed by TCRdb under 2018. Notes on the research overall: Peripheral blood was collected at initial diagnosis, prior to any treatment. In more than 5 hyperthyroidism patients, the T-cell repertoire of thyroid tissue was compared with the T-cell repertoire of blood. To tell Graves' ophthalmopathy apart from Graves' hyperthyroidism, and to predict which patients would progress to ophthalmopathy, the study relied on TCR beta repertoire signatures. In total, 135 blood samples were TCR-sequenced: 43 ophthalmopathy, under 80 hyperthyroidism and approximately 17 hyperthyroidism-to-ophthalmopathy patients. Once sampling was done, hyperthyroidism patients were given methimazole at a starting dose of 30 mg daily, while ophthalmopathy patients were given high-dose intravenous methylprednisolone. For training and testing, the 100 or so patients in the discovery cohort were randomly divided in a 7:3 ratio. A discovery set of about a hundred patients (43 ophthalmopathy, just over 55 stable hyperthyroidism) was enrolled to explore V-J signatures distinguishing ophthalmopathy from hyperthyroidism. For independent validation, a separate cohort was made up of 18 hyperthyroidism patients plus 17 patients who later progressed from hyperthyroidism to ophthalmopathy.

What the work shows at the level of the full study, not this receptor alone: Sample size was not predetermined statistically, and investigators were not blinded to group allocation. Most of the expanded thyroid clonotypes with a frequency above 0.001 were also detected in blood, and it was suggested that the thyroid immune response may be reflected by blood repertoires. In cross-validation, the 13-signature model distinguished ophthalmopathy from stable hyperthyroidism with about 88% sensitivity and about 84% specificity, and in the test set the corresponding values were about 80% and 75%. In validation, the model predicted ophthalmopathy progression with about 64% sensitivity and around 72% specificity; 12 predicted patients were CT-confirmed with GO in a median of around 6 months.

Hyperthyroidism was defined as stable when no progression to ophthalmopathy occurred within 18 months of follow-up. The hyperthyroidism patients were 18 to 65 years old and newly diagnosed, with a disease duration of less than 2 months. Anyone with other autoimmune diseases, uncontrolled infections, pregnancy or lactation was excluded from the study. Clinical symptoms, serum thyroxine, TRAb, thyroid ultrasound and orbital computed tomography formed the basis of the diagnosis. Using Ficoll-Paque density gradient centrifugation, PBMCs were isolated from less than 11 ml of fresh peripheral blood. Total RNA was extracted using Trizol reagent, and RNA quality was checked on an Agilent 2100 Bioanalyzer. For repertoire sequencing, TCR beta CDR3 regions were amplified from RNA transcripts. A first-round RT-PCR used HTBI primers with the Qiagen OneStep RT-PCR kit, followed by a second-round multiplex PCR, size selection and purification. Sequencing of the libraries was carried out on an Illumina HiSeq2000 in paired-end mode with 100 bp reads. Per the original workflow: Reads were processed with SOAPnuke, discarding reads with adapters, uncalled bases, mean Phred below 15, or no exact constant-primer or identifier match. COPE v1.2.5 was used to merge the high-quality paired reads. Each unique nucleotide sequence was treated as a clonotype, and MiTCR v1.1 was used to align the clonotypes to the IMGT TRB V, D and J references. Analysis was restricted to V-J combinations with a frequency above 0.0001, which covered over 98% of repertoires. For each V-J combination, a TCR clonal expansion and chaos score was defined as the ratio of F50 clonal expansion to chaos observed in the TCRdist matrix. Welch's t-statistics and random forest were used to reduce the features to about 12 V-J combinations, which were then used as input to a naive Bayes classifier. The similarity between thyroid and blood repertoires was quantified using the Morisita-Horn index. TCRdb reran the public reads through fastp at Q25 and MiXCR, keeping productive beta chains. One record per CDR3 amino acid sequence lists the most common genes and DNA. TCRdb's processing, not the authors', yielded these V and J calls. The sample table contains some 410,000 distinct CDR3 sequences; only one count was recorded for under 25% of them. Around 3.2% of the sample lies in the top ten.

Many counts were recorded for this clonotype. The antigen this receptor binds is unknown. Qualities for individual bases were not recorded, and no much larger clone is one base off. The receptor comes from a woman aged 18 to 35 with stable Graves' hyperthyroidism. Donor details come from another sample of the same person, matched by shared clones. Sequenced sample: peripheral blood.

The nucleotides read TGTGCCAGCAGTTACGTACTCGAGCCCGTATATGGCTACACCTTC. It specifies CASSYVLEPVYGYTF. Recombination connected TRBV6-5 to TRBJ1-2, with the D gene call left open. CDR1 and CDR2 are drawn from the germline V gene: MNHEY, SVGAGI. From the cysteine through the phenylalanine, the CDR3 covers 15 amino acids. Only the CDR3 DNA stays, 45 bases, in frame from base 1. The trim is 2 bases for V and 5 bases for J, with a gap of 15 bases between the germline ends.